These 23 T cell receptor beta chains share one sample of origin, sequenced in a study of CD8+ T cells in alopecia areata. TCR sequencing used cDNA made by reverse transcription of extracted RNA. Repertoires were generated with immunoSEQ multiplex PCR, while TCRdb's copy carries only in-frame clones and drops some. In the table there are 140,000 to 150,000 clones, roughly 60% of which are singletons. Source material: CD8+ T cells sorted from blood. Source of these receptors: a human donor in good health.

This clone was picked up a small number of times. V usage is TRBV21-1 and J usage is TRBJ2-1; the listed D gene, TRBD1, was not tested against the DNA. TRBV21-1 is a listed pseudogene. CDR3 length: 16 amino acids. The CDR3 region has the DNA TGTGCCAGCAGCAAAGTAATGGGCGGTGGACAGGGAGAGCAGTTCTTC. Residues: CASSKVMGGGQGEQFF.

There are a few counts of this clone. The chain combines TRBV23-1 with TRBJ2-1; D is possibly TRBD1 (6 bases). TRBV23-1 is classed as an ORF, of uncertain function. Between the trimmed V and J ends, which lost 5 bases and 0 bases, there was a span of 20 bases. CDR3 length equals 18 residues. This CDR3 reads CASSKNMRGHHSYNEQFF. CDR3 bases: TGCGCCAGCAGTAAAAACATGAGGGGACACCACTCCTACAATGAGCAGTTCTTC.

As to this clone: The sample has other DNA sequences that encode this CDR3 too. The chain has TRBV9 and TRBJ1-2; D uncertain. Per germline, CDR1 SGDLS and CDR2 YYNGEE. Trimming took off 4 bases at V and 5 bases at J, with 9 bases between the two ends. This CDR3 contains 12 residues. The CDR3 DNA sequence: TGTGCCAGCAGCCCTACACCTTATGGCTACACCTTC. It specifies CASSPTPYGYTF.

V is TRBV6-5 and J is TRBJ1-4, with 7 bases matching TRBD1. The CDR3 spans 14 residues. Losses at the gene ends were 0 bases for V and 9 bases for J; bases not matched to a gene: 4. CDR1 and CDR2 from the germline V gene are MNHEY and SVGAGI. CDR3 amino acids: CASSYSPGGQKLFF. In DNA, the CDR3 is TGTGCCAGCAGTTACTCGCCAGGGGGGCAAAAACTGTTTTTT.

This clone was seen once. The chain couples TRBV27 to TRBJ2-4; a weak D match, TRBD1 (5 bases). The CDR3 is made up of 12 amino acids. The germline V gene has CDR1 MNHEY and CDR2 SMNVEV (reference sequence). The V and J ends lost 4 bases and 7 bases respectively, with 8 bases between them. The CDR3: CASSSGLNIQYF. The CDR3 DNA sequence: TGTGCCAGCAGTTCAGGGCTCAACATTCAGTACTTC.

This clone has a single count. The J gene is TRBJ2-1, the V gene TRBV9, with unresolved D. Germline CDR1 is SGDLS and CDR2 is YYNGEE. The CDR3 contains 16 residues. V lost 3 bases to trimming and J lost 0 bases, with 13 bases between them. CDR3 in amino acids: CASSAGQALSYNEQFF. The DNA of the CDR3 is TGTGCCAGCAGCGCCGGCCAAGCGCTCTCCTACAATGAGCAGTTCTTC.

The chain employs TRBV5-1 and TRBJ1-1; D is unresolved. The V gene lost 0 bases and the J gene lost 1 base, with 10 bases spanning the gap. The germline gives CDR1 SGHRS, CDR2 YFSETQ. The CDR3 contains 15 residues. The CDR3 protein is CASSLGDGTNTEAFF. CDR3 coding DNA: TGCGCCAGCAGCTTGGGTGATGGAACGAACACTGAAGCTTTCTTT.

This clone appeared once. The chain couples TRBV28 to TRBJ2-7; TRBD2 aligns across 10 bases. J gave up 5 bases and V 3 bases, and 4 bases lay outside the gene matches. The germline gives CDR1 MDHEN, CDR2 SYDVKM. The CDR3 spans 14 residues. In DNA form, the CDR3 reads TGTGCCAGCAGTTTCAGAGGGACTAGCGACGAGCAGTACTTC. This encodes CASSFRGTSDEQYF.

The V and J genes are TRBV29-1 and TRBJ2-7; D remains ambiguous. The CDR3 loop spans 13 amino acids. Trimming left V 4 bases short and J 4 bases short, with 14 bases between. The germline CDR1 and CDR2 sequences are SQVTM and ANQGSEA. CDR3 coding DNA: TGCAGCGTTGTTTTCCGAGATACGTACGAGCAGTACTTC. This translates into CSVVFRDTYEQYF.

This sequence joins TRBV9 and TRBJ1-2; the D gene is possibly TRBD1 (6 bases). The V gene lost 4 bases and the J gene lost 0 bases, with 19 bases spanning the gap. Per germline, CDR1 SGDLS and CDR2 YYNGEE. The CDR3 extends over 17 amino acids. The CDR3 nucleotides read TGTGCCAGCAGCCACGACACAGGTGGGGGGCCTAACTATGGCTACACCTTC. Encoded protein: CASSHDTGGGPNYGYTF.

The chain is built from TRBV27 and TRBJ2-1; TRBD2 matches at 9 bases. The CDR3 runs 18 residues. Germline V lookup: CDR1 MNHEY, CDR2 SMNVEV (reference sequence). Trimming took 6 bases from V and 3 from J; bases not matched to a gene: 15. The CDR3 bases are TGTGCCAGCAGCTGGGGGGCGGTAGCGGGAGATCTCTACAATGAGCAGTTCTTC. Residues: CASSWGAVAGDLYNEQFF.

The gene calls are TRBV11-1 and TRBJ2-7; 13 bases match TRBD2. The V segment lost 1 base and the J segment 1 base; nucleotides outside the gene matches: 1. CDR1 is SGHAT, CDR2 FQDESV, per germline (reference sequence). CDR3 length: 16 residues. The CDR3 reads CASSLEGLAGSYEQYF. In DNA form, the CDR3 reads TGTGCCAGCAGCTTAGAGGGACTAGCGGGATCCTACGAGCAGTACTTC.

CDR3 in amino acids: CASSQRTGDYGYTF. The CDR3 coding sequence is TGCGCCAGCAGCCAACGGACAGGGGACTATGGCTACACCTTC. The rearrangement uses TRBV4-1 and TRBJ1-2; 9 bases fit TRBD1. Unmatched junction bases numbered 1, after V lost 2 bases and J lost 3 bases. Germline CDR1 is MGHRA and CDR2 is YSYEKL. The CDR3 spans 14 residues.

The chain employs TRBV7-9 and TRBJ1-2; weak D call: TRBD1 (5 bases). The germline V gene has CDR1 SEHNR and CDR2 FQNEAQ (reference sequence). CDR3 length equals 15 residues. V shed 4 bases and J shed 0 bases, with 12 bases lying between them. In DNA, the CDR3 is TGTGCCAGCAGCTCCCCTGGGGCCTCTAACTATGGCTACACCTTC. Its translation: CASSSPGASNYGYTF.

The rearrangement joins TRBV27 to TRBJ2-7; D unclear. The V gene's germline CDR1 is MNHEY and CDR2 SMNVEV (reference sequence). CDR3 size: 13 residues. Trimming pared 5 bases from V and 2 bases from J, leaving 10 bases between. As DNA, the CDR3 is TGTGCCAGCAGTGCACACAATACCTACGAGCAGTACTTC. It specifies CASSAHNTYEQYF.

V and J are TRBV11-2 and TRBJ1-1, with D possibly matching TRBD1 (5 bases). Trimming removed 1 base at V and 8 bases at J, with 14 bases between. CDR1 is SGHAT, CDR2 FQNNGV, per germline. The CDR3 contains 14 residues. DNA for the CDR3: TGTGCCAGCAGCTTAGGTTTAGGGCGGGACGAAGCTTTCTTT. Translated: CASSLGLGRDEAFF.

This chain links TRBV29-1 with TRBJ2-1; possibly TRBD1 for D (5 bases). Germline V gives CDR1 SQVTM, CDR2 ANQGSEA. CDR3 length: 15 residues. In DNA form, the CDR3 reads TGCACCATACCCAAGGGGCTTGGGGTGTACAATGAGCAGTTCTTC. Protein sequence: CTIPKGLGVYNEQFF.

This clone has just a few counts. The rearrangement joins TRBV5-1 to TRBJ2-5; 9 nucleotides agree with TRBD1. J was trimmed by 5 bases and V by 3 bases; bases with no gene match: 5. CDR1 is SGHRS, CDR2 YFSETQ, per germline. The CDR3 is made up of 14 amino acids. This chain's CDR3 is CASSSGQGWETQYF. CDR3 nucleotide sequence: TGCGCCAGCAGCTCTGGACAGGGGTGGGAGACCCAGTACTTC.

In this sample, this clone turned up a few times. In nucleotides, the CDR3 is TGCAGCGTCGTGGGCAGAAGCTCCTACGAGCAGTACTTC. As protein: CSVVGRSSYEQYF. The rearrangement joins TRBV29-1 to TRBJ2-7; D remains unclear. V dropped 6 bases and J dropped 0 bases, with 12 bases sitting between them. The CDR3 covers 13 residues. Germline CDR1 is SQVTM and CDR2 is ANQGSEA.

This sequence joins TRBV27 and TRBJ1-4; D uncertain. The CDR3 contains 16 residues. Trimming took 6 bases from V and 7 from J, leaving 21 bases between them. Germline V lookup: CDR1 MNHEY, CDR2 SMNVEV (reference sequence). The DNA of the CDR3 is TGTGCCAGCAGCCCCCCCCGGGGAAAGGAGATTGAAAAACTGTTTTTT. It encodes CASSPPRGKEIEKLFF.

The chain links TRBV29-1 to TRBJ1-1, with D perhaps TRBD1 (5 bases). In germline, CDR1 is SQVTM, CDR2 ANQGSEA. V lost 2 bases, J lost 1 base, and 8 bases lay in between. CDR3 size: 13 residues. The CDR3 reads CSVETGENTEAFF. CDR3 in DNA: TGCAGCGTTGAAACAGGTGAGAACACTGAAGCTTTCTTT.

The chain joins TRBV7-9 to TRBJ1-5, with 7 bases identical to TRBD1. The CDR3 runs 14 residues. V trimming: 5 bases; J trimming: 2 bases; junction bases outside the gene matches: 3. Germline CDR1 is SEHNR and CDR2 is FQNEAQ (reference sequence). The CDR3 protein is CASSPGGGNQPQHF. The CDR3 DNA is TGTGCCAGCAGCCCAGGGGGTGGCAATCAGCCCCAGCATTTT.

This clone was counted a single time. The chain recombines TRBV11-2 with TRBJ2-7; 7 bases map to TRBD1. This CDR3 comprises 13 residues. The junction had 3 bases not matched to a gene; V was cut back by 5 bases and J by 2 bases. Germline-derived CDR1 and CDR2 are SGHAT and FQNNGV. This CDR3 is CASSVGTAYEQYF. The CDR3 bases are TGTGCCAGCAGCGTAGGGACAGCCTACGAGCAGTACTTC.